The 5 T cell receptor beta chains given below trace back to one sample, sequenced in a study of neurological immune-mediated disorders. TCRdb passed the 5' RACE reads through MiXCR, listing each CDR3 protein once. This table holds approximately 50,000 distinct CDR3 sequences, over 9% found once. The material sequenced was PBMCs. The receptors shown here come from a man between 65 and 85 years old with HTLV-1-associated myelopathy (HAM/TSP).

This clonotype was picked up many times. The V and J genes are TRBV11-2 and TRBJ2-2; D remains unclear. Deletions cut 2 bases from V and 6 bases from J, with 7 bases between. There are 13 residues in the CDR3. CDR1 and CDR2 (germline): SGHAT, FQNNGV. The CDR3, as DNA: TGTGCCAGCAGCTTATCCAGGTCCGGGGAGCTGTTTTTT. The encoded protein is CASSLSRSGELFF.

In this sample, this clonotype turned up many times. The chain recombines TRBV6-5 with TRBJ2-1, with 11 bases that match TRBD2. Looked up from germline, CDR1 is MNHEY and CDR2 is SVGAGI. J lost 7 bases, V lost 4 bases, and 3 bases had no gene match. The CDR3 contains 14 residues. CDR3 residues: CASSLAGGRNEQFF. The CDR3 coding sequence is TGTGCCAGCAGTTTAGCGGGAGGGCGGAATGAGCAGTTCTTC.

This clonotype has ten or more counts. This chain joins TRBV12-3 or TRBV12-4 and TRBJ1-5; D gene unclear. The CDR3 is made up of 12 amino acids. V was clipped by 7 bases and J by 5 bases, with 9 bases between them. CDR3 nucleotide sequence: TGTGCCAGCAACACAGACCATCAGCCCCAGCATTTT. Residues: CASNTDHQPQHF.

As to this clonotype: This may arise from a read error, as a much more abundant clone is one base away. This is likely a read error, given that the CDR3 carries no conserved phenylalanine or tryptophan at its end. V is TRBV14 and J is TRBJ1-2, with D perhaps matching TRBD1 (5 bases). With 2 bases removed from V and 6 bases from J, the gap between germline ends came to 7 bases. CDR3 length: 12 residues. Per the germline V gene, CDR1 is SGHDN and CDR2 is FVKESK. The CDR3 region is CASSQWGDGYTY. DNA of the CDR3: TGTGCCAGCAGCCAATGGGGGGATGGCTACACCTAC.

This clonotype was seen ten or more times. The CDR3 region is CASSSPRVPGETQYF. CDR3 DNA sequence: TGTGCCAGCAGTTCCCCCAGGGTGCCCGGAGAGACCCAGTACTTC. The V call is TRBV28, the J call TRBJ2-5; D is possibly TRBD1 (5 bases). V was clipped by 4 bases and J by 4 bases, with 16 bases between them. The CDR3 totals 15 residues. CDR1 MDHEN and CDR2 SYDVKM come from the germline V gene.